These 3 T cell receptor beta chains were all obtained from the same sample, sequenced in a study of beta chain features in type 1 diabetes. cDNA synthesis used the whole RNA isolate, giving expressed TCRB sequences. Using immunoSEQ multiplex PCR, the repertoire was profiled, and TCRdb retains in-frame clones only, with some absent. The repertoire consists of approximately 470,000 clones, with roughly 30% occurring once and the leading ten covering 0.05% to 0.065%. Sequenced input: naive CD4+ T cells from blood. Receptors originate from a man aged 18 to 30 in good health.

This chain joins TRBV30 and TRBJ1-1, with 9 bases that match TRBD1. Germline CDR1 is GTSNPN and CDR2 is SVGIG (reference sequence). The V gene end was trimmed by 2 bases and the J gene end by 3 bases; junction bases not matched to a gene: 7. The CDR3 is made up of 15 amino acids. This chain's CDR3 is CAWSPSRQGDTEAFF. The CDR3 DNA reads as TGTGCCTGGAGTCCCTCAAGACAGGGGGACACTGAAGCTTTCTTT.

This clone was detected a few times. The rearrangement uses TRBV25-1 and TRBJ2-7; TRBD1 agrees at 8 bases. The length of the CDR3 is 15 residues. In germline, CDR1 is MGHDK, CDR2 SYGVNS. V shed 6 bases, J shed 4 bases, and the junction held 11 bases outside the gene matches. CDR3 DNA sequence: TGTGCCAGCAGCCACACCGGACAGGGTAAATACGAGCAGTACTTC. It translates to CASSHTGQGKYEQYF.

V and J are TRBV9 and TRBJ2-5, with 7 bases fitting TRBD2. V shed 0 bases, J shed 5 bases, and the junction held 7 bases outside the gene matches. This CDR3 is built from 15 residues. Germline-derived CDR1 and CDR2 are SGDLS and YYNGEE. Here the CDR3 reads CASSVGPAGRETQYF. The CDR3 bases are TGTGCCAGCAGCGTAGGTCCGGCCGGGAGGGAGACCCAGTACTTC.